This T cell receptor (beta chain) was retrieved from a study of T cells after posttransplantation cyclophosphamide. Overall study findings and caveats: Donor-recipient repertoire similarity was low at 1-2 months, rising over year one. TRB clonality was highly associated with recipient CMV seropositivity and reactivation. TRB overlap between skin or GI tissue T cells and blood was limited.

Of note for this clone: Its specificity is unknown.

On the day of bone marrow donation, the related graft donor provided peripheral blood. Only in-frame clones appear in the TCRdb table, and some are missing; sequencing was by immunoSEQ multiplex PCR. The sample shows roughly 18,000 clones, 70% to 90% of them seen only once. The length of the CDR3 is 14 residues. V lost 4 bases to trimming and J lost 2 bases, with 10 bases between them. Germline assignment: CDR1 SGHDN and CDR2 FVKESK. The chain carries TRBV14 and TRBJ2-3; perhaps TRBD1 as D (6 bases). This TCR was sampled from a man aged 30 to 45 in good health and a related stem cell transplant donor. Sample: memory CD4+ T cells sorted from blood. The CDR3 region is CASSPRTVTDTQYF. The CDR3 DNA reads TGTGCCAGCAGCCCGAGGACAGTCACAGATACGCAGTATTTT. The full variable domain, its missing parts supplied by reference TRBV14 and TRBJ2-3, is EAGVTQFPSHSVIEKGQTVTLRCDPISGHDNLYWYRRVMGKEIKFLLHFVKESKQDESGMPNNRFLAERTGGTYSTLKVQPAELEDSGVYFCASSPRTVTDTQYFGPGTRLTVL.